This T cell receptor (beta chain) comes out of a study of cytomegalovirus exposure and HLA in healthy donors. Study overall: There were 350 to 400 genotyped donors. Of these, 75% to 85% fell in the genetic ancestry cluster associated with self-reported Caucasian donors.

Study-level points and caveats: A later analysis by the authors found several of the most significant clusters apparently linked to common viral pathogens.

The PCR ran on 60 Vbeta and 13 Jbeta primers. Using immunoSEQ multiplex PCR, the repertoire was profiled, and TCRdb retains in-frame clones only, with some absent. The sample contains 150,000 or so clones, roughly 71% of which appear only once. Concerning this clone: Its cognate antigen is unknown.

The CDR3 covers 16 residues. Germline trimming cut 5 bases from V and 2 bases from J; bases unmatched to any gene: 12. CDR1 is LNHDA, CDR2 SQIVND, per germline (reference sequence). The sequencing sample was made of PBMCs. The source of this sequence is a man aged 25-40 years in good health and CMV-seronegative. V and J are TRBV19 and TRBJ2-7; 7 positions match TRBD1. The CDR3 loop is CASSALNRGSTYEQYF. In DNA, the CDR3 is TGTGCCAGTAGTGCCCTGAACAGGGGTTCGACCTACGAGCAGTACTTC.